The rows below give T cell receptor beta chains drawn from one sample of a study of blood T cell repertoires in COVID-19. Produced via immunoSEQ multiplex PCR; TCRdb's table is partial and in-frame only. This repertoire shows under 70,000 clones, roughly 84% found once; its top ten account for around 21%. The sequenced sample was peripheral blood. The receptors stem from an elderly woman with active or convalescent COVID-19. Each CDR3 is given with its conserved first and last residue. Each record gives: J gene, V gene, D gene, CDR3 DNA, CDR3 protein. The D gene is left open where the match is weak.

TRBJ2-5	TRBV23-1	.	TGCGCCAGCAGTCACCCCCCCGCGACAGGCCCCTTAGAAGAGACCCAGTACTTC	CASSHPPATGPLEETQYF
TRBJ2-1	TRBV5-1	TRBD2	TGCGCCAGCAGCTTGGGGTCGGGTCTAGCGGGGGCGGGCGATGAGCAGTTCTTC	CASSLGSGLAGAGDEQFF
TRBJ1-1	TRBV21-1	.	TGTGCCAGCAGCAAACAGGGCATGAACACTGAAGCTTTCTTT	CASSKQGMNTEAFF
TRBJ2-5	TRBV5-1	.	TGCGCCAGCAGCATCCAGGGATACCAAGAGACCCAGTACTTC	CASSIQGYQETQYF
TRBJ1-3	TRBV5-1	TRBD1	TGCGCCAGCAGCTGGGCGACAGGGTCTGGAAACACCATATATTTT	CASSWATGSGNTIYF
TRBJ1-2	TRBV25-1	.	TGTGCCAGCAGTTGGGGGGGAGCTAACTATGGCTACACCTTC	CASSWGGANYGYTF
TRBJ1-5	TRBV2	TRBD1	TGTGCCAGCACCTCAGAGGGACAGGGAGATCAGCCCCAGCATTTT	CASTSEGQGDQPQHF
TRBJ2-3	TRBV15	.	TGTGCCACCAGCCGGGCCAGGGAAGGAGATACGCAGTATTTT	CATSRAREGDTQYF
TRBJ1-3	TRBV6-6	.	TGTGCCAGCACCCTGGTGTCAGGGGAAGGAAACACCATATATTTT	CASTLVSGEGNTIYF
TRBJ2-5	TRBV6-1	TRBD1	TGTGCCAGCAGTGAAGCGTTTGGACAGGGGGCCCCACAAGAGACCCAGTACTTC	CASSEAFGQGAPQETQYF
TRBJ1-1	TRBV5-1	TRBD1	TGCGCCAGCCGCACCGGGACAGGGAACACTGAAGCTTTCTTT	CASRTGTGNTEAFF
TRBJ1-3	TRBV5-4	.	TGTGCCAGCAGCCCAGGGGCAGGAAGCTCTGGAAACACCATATATTTT	CASSPGAGSSGNTIYF
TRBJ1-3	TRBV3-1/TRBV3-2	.	TGTGCCAGCAGCCAAGGAAATTTAGTACTCGGAAACACCATATATTTT	CASSQGNLVLGNTIYF
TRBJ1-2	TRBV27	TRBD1	TGTGCCAGCAGTCCCCTTACCGGGACAGGGGGTGCAAATGGCTACACCTTC	CASSPLTGTGGANGYTF
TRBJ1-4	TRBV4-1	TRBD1	TGCGCCAGCAGCCGGGGGATGGACAGGAAAAATGAAAAACTGTTTTTT	CASSRGMDRKNEKLFF
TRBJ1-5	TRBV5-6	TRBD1	TGTGCCAGCAGTTCTGGGACAGGGGATAGCAATCAGCCCCAGCATTTT	CASSSGTGDSNQPQHF
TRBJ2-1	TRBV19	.	TGTGCCAGTAGTGCCCCCTTCACGGGTCTAATGGATGAGCAGTTCTTC	CASSAPFTGLMDEQFF
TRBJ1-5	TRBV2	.	TGTGCCAGCAGTGCGGATACAGGCCTCGGTCAGCCCCAGCATTTT	CASSADTGLGQPQHF
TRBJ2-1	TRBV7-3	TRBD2	TGTGCCAGCAGCTGGCTAGCGGGGGGGCCTTCCAATGAGCAGTTCTTC	CASSWLAGGPSNEQFF
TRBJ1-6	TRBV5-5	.	TGTGCCAGCAGCCGGAGTGGAGGCCAAGGTGGGAATTCACCCCTCCACTTT	CASSRSGGQGGNSPLHF
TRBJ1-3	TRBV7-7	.	TGTGCTAGCAGCTCAGGAAGGGGGAGACTTGGAAACACCATATATTTT	CASSSGRGRLGNTIYF
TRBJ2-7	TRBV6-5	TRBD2	TGTGCCAGCAGTTACTCAGCGGGGGGGTCCTACGAGCAGTACTTC	CASSYSAGGSYEQYF
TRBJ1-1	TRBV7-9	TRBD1	TGTGCCAGCAGCCGTCCCGGGACAGTAAGAGCTTTCTTT	CASSRPGTVRAFF